One TCR beta chain is described in this entry. The same CDR3 arises from other DNA sequences in this sample as well. The naive CD8 population came from CD45RO-negative cells selected for CCR7, without terminally differentiated effector memory CD45RA+ cells. V lost 1 base, J lost 3 bases, and 4 bases lay in between. CDR3 length: 12 amino acids. Germline-derived CDR1 and CDR2 are SGHAT and FQNNGV. Using immunoSEQ multiplex PCR, the repertoire was profiled, and TCRdb retains in-frame clones only, with some absent. The table shows under 700,000 clones, with approximately 95% occurring only once. This sample stems from a study of shared clonotypes between healthy human individuals.

This rearrangement joins TRBV11-2 to TRBJ2-7; D remains ambiguous. The sample was naive CD8+ T cells sorted from blood. The source is a woman in her thirties in good health. The CDR3 spells CASSLGNYEQYF. The CDR3 DNA sequence: TGTGCCAGCAGCTTAGGGAACTACGAGCAGTACTTC. The full variable domain, its missing parts supplied by reference TRBV11-2 and TRBJ2-7, is EAGVAQSPRYKIIEKRQSVAFWCNPISGHATLYWYQQILGQGPKLLIQFQNNGVVDDSQLPKDRFSAERLKGVDSTLKIQPAKLEDSAVYLCASSLGNYEQYFGPGTRLTVT.